Listed here are 21 T cell receptor beta chains from one sample, sequenced in a study of vaccination effects on CD4 cells after COVID-19. Using viral peptide pools, the ViraFEST assay grew out antigen-specific CD4+ T cells prior to sequencing. CD4+ T cells were isolated after less than 12 days of culture. Having tested negative for nucleocapsid antibodies, the vaccine recipients showed no prior SARS-CoV-2 infection. Profiled with immunoSEQ multiplex PCR; TCRdb holds only in-frame clones, not every one. The table includes tens of thousands of clones, about four fifths detected once. Their cognate antigens are unknown. The source material was CD4+ T cells from PBMCs cultured with HCoV-NL63 spike peptides, sampled before COVID-19 vaccination. These receptors were taken from a human donor who received a COVID-19 vaccine.

The V gene is TRBV5-6, the J gene TRBJ2-1; a weak D match, TRBD2 (5 bases). The CDR3 loop spans 13 amino acids. Trimming pared 4 bases from V and 6 bases from J, leaving 11 bases between. CDR1 is SGHDT, CDR2 YYEEEE, per germline. In DNA, the CDR3 is TGTGCCAGCAGCCCTGGACTTCCCAATGAGCAGTTCTTC. Translating gives CASSPGLPNEQFF.

The chain carries TRBV24-1 and TRBJ2-3; no firm D call. CDR3 length: 15 amino acids. Germline V gene lookup returns CDR1 KGHDR and CDR2 SFDVKD. V dropped 3 bases and J dropped 3 bases, with 12 bases sitting between them. The CDR3 here is CATSDPAGLTDTQYF. The DNA for the CDR3 is TGTGCCACCAGTGATCCCGCCGGCCTGACAGATACGCAGTATTTT.

CDR3 in DNA: TGTGCCAGCAGCACCGACAGATTCTACGAGCAGTACGTC. Its translation is CASSTDRFYEQYV. The chain couples TRBV6-2 or TRBV6-3 to TRBJ2-7; TRBD1 might be the D (5 bases). CDR1 is MNHEY and CDR2 is SVGEGT in the germline V gene. The V end was cut by 6 bases, the J end by 3 bases, with 12 bases between. The CDR3 sequence is 13 residues long.

This chain links TRBV28 with TRBJ1-3; tentatively, D is TRBD1 (5 bases). V was cut by 4 bases and J by 0 bases, with 13 bases left in between. The germline CDR1 and CDR2 sequences are MDHEN and SYDVKM. CDR3 length: 16 amino acids. CDR3 DNA: TGTGCCAGCAGTTCCCCCGGGACGGCCTCTGGAAACACCATATATTTT. Protein: CASSSPGTASGNTIYF.

This sequence joins TRBV18 and TRBJ2-1; no reliable D call. Trimming shortened V by 3 bases and J by 7 bases, and 16 bases separated the two germline ends. The length of the CDR3 is 15 residues. Germline CDR1 and CDR2: KGHSH and LQKENI. In DNA, the CDR3 is TGTGCCAGCTCACCTACTAAGGGAATTATGAATGAGCAGTTCTTC. Translated, it gives CASSPTKGIMNEQFF.

The genes are TRBV5-1 and TRBJ2-3, with D perhaps matching TRBD1 (5 bases). From germline, CDR1 is SGHRS and CDR2 YFSETQ. Trimming stripped 0 bases from V and 3 bases from J, with 8 bases between. The CDR3 is 14 residues long. CDR3 loop: CASSLVQGTDTQYF. In nucleotides, the CDR3 is TGCGCCAGCAGCTTGGTGCAGGGAACAGATACGCAGTATTTT.

The rearrangement joins TRBV2 to TRBJ2-7, with TRBD2 matching over 12 bases. V was clipped by 7 bases and J by 4 bases; unmatched bases: 5. This CDR3 has 14 residues. CDR1 is SNHLY, CDR2 FYNNEI, per germline. The CDR3 DNA is TGTGCCAGCAACGGACTAGCGGGACCTTACGAGCAGTACGTC. The encoded protein is CASNGLAGPYEQYV.

The J gene is TRBJ1-6, the V gene TRBV7-2; the D gene is possibly TRBD1 (5 bases). The V end was cut by 1 base, the J end by 2 bases, with 12 bases between. CDR1 is SGHTA, CDR2 FQGNSA, per germline. This CDR3 has 17 amino acids. CDR3 DNA: TGTGCCAGCAGCTTAGACAGGCCCAAGACCTATAATTCACCCCTCCACTTT. Translating gives CASSLDRPKTYNSPLHF.

This clone has a single count. The chain joins TRBV5-5 to TRBJ2-1; D ambiguous. The CDR3 covers 14 residues. V was shortened by 2 bases and J by 7 bases, with 13 bases between the two germline ends. The V gene's germline CDR1 is SGHKS and CDR2 YYEKEE (reference sequence). The CDR3 nucleotides read TGTGCCAGCAGCTTCCCACCCCCAGAAAATGAGCAGTTCTTC. This gives the protein CASSFPPPENEQFF.

The gene calls are TRBV5-5 and TRBJ2-7; D unresolved. Per germline, CDR1 SGHKS and CDR2 YYEKEE (reference sequence). V was cut by 0 bases and J by 7 bases, with 11 bases left in between. The CDR3 length is 13 residues. CDR3 DNA: TGTGCCAGCAGCTTGGATCCGACGCGGGAGCAGTACGTC. This sequence encodes CASSLDPTREQYV.

The J gene is TRBJ1-3, the V gene TRBV9, with a weak D call TRBD1 (5 bases). V lost 3 bases and J lost 1, with 14 bases in between. CDR1 is SGDLS, CDR2 YYNGEE, per germline. The CDR3 covers 16 residues. For the CDR3, the DNA is TGTGCCAGCAGCGGCTCCCTGTGGGGGTCTGGAAACACCATATATTTT. It translates to CASSGSLWGSGNTIYF.

The V gene is TRBV12-5, the J gene TRBJ1-5; D is perhaps TRBD1 (6 bases). The germline V and J ends were trimmed by 0 bases and 2 bases, with 14 bases remaining between them. The CDR3 length is 17 residues. Germline values: CDR1 LGHNT, CDR2 FRNRAP. The DNA of the CDR3 is TGTGCTAGTGGTTTGGTAAATGACAGGTCGGGCAATCAGCCCCAGCATTTT. It codes for CASGLVNDRSGNQPQHF.

This chain links TRBV19 with TRBJ2-6, with D maybe TRBD2 (5 bases). Deletions cut 4 bases from V and 0 bases from J, with 7 bases between. The CDR3 spans 15 residues. Germline-derived CDR1 and CDR2 are LNHDA and SQIVND (reference sequence). Here the CDR3 reads CASSTRGSGANVLTF. The DNA for the CDR3 is TGTGCCAGTAGTACCCGGGGCTCTGGGGCCAACGTCCTGACTTTC.

In this sample, this clone turned up once. The rearrangement links TRBV18 to TRBJ2-5; 10 bases are shared with TRBD2. This CDR3 region has 17 residues. In germline, CDR1 is KGHSH, CDR2 LQKENI. The V segment lost 4 bases and the J segment 5 bases; nucleotides outside the gene matches: 13. The CDR3 DNA follows: TGTGCCAGCTCACTTAACTCCCTACTAGCGGGGTTTGAGACCCAGTACTTC. It codes for CASSLNSLLAGFETQYF.

This clone was picked up a small number of times. The gene calls are TRBV6-2 or TRBV6-3 and TRBJ1-5, with a tentative D call TRBD1 (5 bases). Germline V gene lookup returns CDR1 MNHEY and CDR2 SVGEGT. The length of the CDR3 is 14 residues. The V gene lost 5 bases and the J gene lost 4 bases, with 12 bases spanning the gap. CDR3 sequence reads: CASSLRTLNQPQHF. The CDR3 DNA sequence: TGTGCCAGCAGTCTCAGGACATTAAATCAGCCCCAGCATTTT.

This chain joins TRBV25-1 and TRBJ1-1; no reliable D call. The V gene's germline CDR1 is MGHDK and CDR2 SYGVNS. The CDR3 has 15 amino acids. Trimming pared 5 bases from V and 4 bases from J, leaving 17 bases between. The chain's CDR3 is CASSNHHKGGTEAFF. The CDR3 DNA reads TGTGCCAGCAGTAACCACCACAAGGGCGGCACTGAAGCTTTCTTT.

The CDR3 DNA is TGTGCCAGCAGCCAAAAGCCGGGGAACACCGGGGAGCTGTTTTTT. Amino acids: CASSQKPGNTGELFF. V gene TRBV3-1 (or the pseudogene TRBV3-2) combines with J gene TRBJ2-2; no firm D call. V lost 2 bases, J lost 1 base, and 8 bases lay in between. CDR1 is LGHDT and CDR2 is YNNKEL in the germline V gene (reference sequence). The length of the CDR3 is 15 residues.

The chain employs TRBV9 and TRBJ2-5; 8 positions match TRBD2. The germline CDR1 and CDR2 sequences are SGDLS and YYNGEE. The CDR3 contains 15 residues. J lost 6 bases, V lost 4 bases, and 11 bases had no gene match. This chain's CDR3 is CASSRTGLVFQTQYF. The CDR3, as DNA: TGTGCCAGCAGCAGGACGGGACTAGTCTTCCAGACCCAGTACTTC.

The J gene is TRBJ2-2, the V gene TRBV28; 9 bases align to TRBD1. This CDR3 is 16 amino acids long. Unmatched junction bases numbered 11, after V lost 7 bases and J lost 5 bases. Germline CDR1 MDHEN, CDR2 SYDVKM. CDR3 in amino acids: CASNLSRGTGTGELFF. CDR3 coding DNA: TGTGCCAGCAACCTGTCCCGAGGGACAGGGACCGGGGAGCTGTTTTTT. Together with reference TRBV28 and TRBJ2-2, the CDR3 gives the full variable domain: DVKVTQSSRYLVKRTGEKVFLECVQDMDHENMFWYRQDPGLGLRLIYFSYDVKMKEKGDIPEGYSVSREKKERFSLILESASTNQTSMYLCASNLSRGTGTGELFFGEGSRLTVL.

This chain connects TRBV9 to TRBJ1-3; TRBD1 matches 9 bases. This CDR3 comprises 16 residues. V shed 4 bases and J 2 bases; nucleotides not matched to a gene: 7. Germline CDR1 SGDLS, CDR2 YYNGEE. The CDR3 DNA reads TGTGCCAGCAGCCCATTACAGGGGGCAACTGGAAACACCATATATTTT. This codes for CASSPLQGATGNTIYF.

This clone was picked up a small number of times. The chain has TRBV19 and TRBJ1-3; D might be TRBD1 (5 bases). The V gene lost 4 bases and the J gene lost 0 bases, with 16 bases spanning the gap. The CDR3 is 17 residues long. Germline CDR1 and CDR2: LNHDA and SQIVND (reference sequence). The DNA for the CDR3 is TGTGCCAGTAGTACCTCAGGAGGGACCTTCTCTGGAAACACCATATATTTT. Translated, it gives CASSTSGGTFSGNTIYF.